A selection of T cell receptor beta chains follows, all from one sample in a study of CD8 T cells in Susac syndrome. In TCRdb, the immunoSEQ multiplex PCR reads were re-called with MiXCR into one record per CDR3 protein. The sample shows about 80,000 distinct CDR3 sequences, approximately 94% of them seen only once. Sequencing was done on a sample of CD8+ T cells from PBMCs. These receptors were obtained from a human donor in good health. CDR3s leave out the opening cysteine and the closing phenylalanine or tryptophan. Fields, in order: J gene, V gene, CDR3 protein.

J gene: TRBJ1-1
V gene: TRBV7-8
CDR3 protein: ASTSGTGGTWAQRTEAF

J gene: TRBJ1-5
V gene: TRBV27
CDR3 protein: ASRAAGPYSNQPQH

J gene: TRBJ2-5
V gene: TRBV4-1
CDR3 protein: ASSQGLFQETQY

J gene: TRBJ1-5
V gene: TRBV9
CDR3 protein: ASSKGGNQPQH

J gene: TRBJ1-5
V gene: TRBV15
CDR3 protein: ATSRGEGMGNQPQH

J gene: TRBJ2-1
V gene: TRBV30
CDR3 protein: AWSFESSYNEQF

J gene: TRBJ1-4
V gene: TRBV5-1
CDR3 protein: ASSLQGGTANEKLF

J gene: TRBJ1-2
V gene: TRBV12-3/TRBV12-4
CDR3 protein: AISILWSYT

J gene: TRBJ1-2
V gene: TRBV27
CDR3 protein: ASSLGQGTLYGYT

J gene: TRBJ1-5
V gene: TRBV29-1
CDR3 protein: SVVQGGLNQPQH

J gene: TRBJ1-5
V gene: TRBV3-1
CDR3 protein: ASSQDHSSQPQH

J gene: TRBJ1-5
V gene: TRBV20-1
CDR3 protein: SALRDSLYSNQPQH

J gene: TRBJ2-5
V gene: TRBV12-3/TRBV12-4
CDR3 protein: ASSTQRETDQETQY

J gene: TRBJ2-3
V gene: TRBV25-1
CDR3 protein: ASRLDTQY

J gene: TRBJ2-2
V gene: TRBV5-4
CDR3 protein: ASSLGAGPSGELF

J gene: TRBJ2-7
V gene: TRBV7-9
CDR3 protein: ASSLGVGATYEQY

J gene: TRBJ1-2
V gene: TRBV20-1
CDR3 protein: SARASGHGYT

J gene: TRBJ2-3
V gene: TRBV9
CDR3 protein: ASNTGGGDTQY

J gene: TRBJ2-2
V gene: TRBV24-1
CDR3 protein: ATRVGDTGELF

J gene: TRBJ2-3
V gene: TRBV6-4
CDR3 protein: ASSAGTSGDTQY

J gene: TRBJ1-2
V gene: TRBV2
CDR3 protein: ASRPQGFNYGYT

J gene: TRBJ1-5
V gene: TRBV27
CDR3 protein: ASSLTPGQGINQPQH

J gene: TRBJ2-7
V gene: TRBV3-1
CDR3 protein: ASSPGADDSYEQY

J gene: TRBJ1-1
V gene: TRBV20-1
CDR3 protein: SARRKGLNTEAF

J gene: TRBJ1-5
V gene: TRBV12-3/TRBV12-4
CDR3 protein: ASSLGTTRH

J gene: TRBJ2-1
V gene: TRBV30
CDR3 protein: AWSVKGTGGYDEQF

J gene: TRBJ1-4
V gene: TRBV7-9
CDR3 protein: ASSLVGGDAANEKLF

J gene: TRBJ2-5
V gene: TRBV9
CDR3 protein: ASSVGNQETQY

J gene: TRBJ2-7
V gene: TRBV4-1
CDR3 protein: ASSPVEVRPGQGREQY

J gene: TRBJ2-5
V gene: TRBV27
CDR3 protein: ASSFQETQY

J gene: TRBJ1-2
V gene: TRBV25-1
CDR3 protein: ASTSTGANYGYT

J gene: TRBJ1-1
V gene: TRBV9
CDR3 protein: ASSPPTAMNTEAF

J gene: TRBJ2-1
V gene: TRBV9
CDR3 protein: ASSLGGEEQF

J gene: TRBJ1-1
V gene: TRBV29-1
CDR3 protein: SVEGQGGVTEAF

J gene: TRBJ2-7
V gene: TRBV19
CDR3 protein: ASSYGGQAYEQY

J gene: TRBJ1-2
V gene: TRBV3-1
CDR3 protein: ASSQDRKANYGYT

J gene: TRBJ1-5
V gene: TRBV4-1
CDR3 protein: ASSLSQDISNQPQH

J gene: TRBJ1-1
V gene: TRBV4-3
CDR3 protein: ASSQDLRGGSTEAF

J gene: TRBJ2-5
V gene: TRBV12-3/TRBV12-4
CDR3 protein: ASSFGETQY

J gene: TRBJ2-7
V gene: TRBV5-4
CDR3 protein: ASTNRDSLHEQY

J gene: TRBJ2-1
V gene: TRBV6-5
CDR3 protein: ASSYDSNEQF

J gene: TRBJ1-5
V gene: TRBV9
CDR3 protein: ASSPSGGGNQPQH